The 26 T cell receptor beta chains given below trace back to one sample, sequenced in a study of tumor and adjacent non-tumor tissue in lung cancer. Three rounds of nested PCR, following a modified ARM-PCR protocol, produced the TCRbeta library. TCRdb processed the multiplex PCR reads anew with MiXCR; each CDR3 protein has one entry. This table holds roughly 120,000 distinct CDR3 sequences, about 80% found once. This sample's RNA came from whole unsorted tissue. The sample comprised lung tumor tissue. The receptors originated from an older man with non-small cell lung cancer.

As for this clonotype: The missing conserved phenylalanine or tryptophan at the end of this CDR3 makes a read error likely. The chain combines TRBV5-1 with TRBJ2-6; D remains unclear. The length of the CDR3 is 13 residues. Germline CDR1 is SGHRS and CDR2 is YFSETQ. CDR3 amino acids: CASNLGWANVLTI. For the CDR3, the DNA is TGCGCCAGCAACTTGGGCTGGGCCAACGTCCTGACTATC.

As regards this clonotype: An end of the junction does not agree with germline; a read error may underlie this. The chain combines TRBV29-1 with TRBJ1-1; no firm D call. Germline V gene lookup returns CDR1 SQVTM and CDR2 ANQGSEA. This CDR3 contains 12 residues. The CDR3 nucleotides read TGCAGCGTTGTAGCGGAGAGGCCTGATGCTATCTTT. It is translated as CSVVAERPDAIF.

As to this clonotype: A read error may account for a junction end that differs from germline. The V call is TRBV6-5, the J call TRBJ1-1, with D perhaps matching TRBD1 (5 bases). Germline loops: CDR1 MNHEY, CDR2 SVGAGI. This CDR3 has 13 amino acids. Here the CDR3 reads CASSRGLNIEAFF. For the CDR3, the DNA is TGTGCTAGCAGTAGGGGATTGAACATTGAAGCTTTCTTT.

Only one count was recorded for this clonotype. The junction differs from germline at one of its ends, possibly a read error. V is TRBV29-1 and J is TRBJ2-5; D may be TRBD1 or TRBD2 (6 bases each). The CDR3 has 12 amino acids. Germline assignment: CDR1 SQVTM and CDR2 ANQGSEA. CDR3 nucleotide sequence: TGCAGCCTGGGACATGGAGGGGAAACCCTGTACTTC. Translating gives CSLGHGGETLYF.

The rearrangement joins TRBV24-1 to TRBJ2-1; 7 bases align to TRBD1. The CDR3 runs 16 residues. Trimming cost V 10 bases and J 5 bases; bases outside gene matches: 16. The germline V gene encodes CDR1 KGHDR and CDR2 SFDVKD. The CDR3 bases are TGTGCCACGAGTCCAACCTGGACAGGAGCAAACAATGAGCAGTTCTTC. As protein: CATSPTWTGANNEQFF.

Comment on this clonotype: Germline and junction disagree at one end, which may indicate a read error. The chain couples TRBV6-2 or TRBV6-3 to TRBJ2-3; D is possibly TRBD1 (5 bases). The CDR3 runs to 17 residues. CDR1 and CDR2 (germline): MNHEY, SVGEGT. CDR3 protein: CASNYPMTVGHQVTQYF. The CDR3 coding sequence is TGTGCCAGCAATTACCCGATGACAGTAGGCCACCAAGTTACGCAGTATTTT.

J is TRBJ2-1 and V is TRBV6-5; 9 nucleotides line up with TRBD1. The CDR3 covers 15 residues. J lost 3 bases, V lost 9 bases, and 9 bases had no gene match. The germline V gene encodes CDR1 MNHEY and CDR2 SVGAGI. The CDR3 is CASGVRDRVYNEQFF. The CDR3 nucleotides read TGTGCCAGTGGGGTACGGGACAGGGTCTACAATGAGCAGTTCTTC.

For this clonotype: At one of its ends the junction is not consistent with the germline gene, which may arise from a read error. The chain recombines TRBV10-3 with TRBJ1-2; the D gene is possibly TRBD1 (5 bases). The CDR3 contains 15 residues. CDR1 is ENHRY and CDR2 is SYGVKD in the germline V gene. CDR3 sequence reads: CAISESSGDFYGYSF. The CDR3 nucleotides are TGTGCCATAAGTGAGTCTAGCGGGGACTTTTATGGCTACAGCTTC.

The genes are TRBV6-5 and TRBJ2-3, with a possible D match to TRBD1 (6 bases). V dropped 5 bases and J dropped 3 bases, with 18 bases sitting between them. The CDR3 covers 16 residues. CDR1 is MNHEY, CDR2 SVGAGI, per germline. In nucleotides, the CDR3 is TGTGCCAGCAGTCCCAGTTACAGGGTGAAGACAGATACGCAGTATTTT. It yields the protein CASSPSYRVKTDTQYF.

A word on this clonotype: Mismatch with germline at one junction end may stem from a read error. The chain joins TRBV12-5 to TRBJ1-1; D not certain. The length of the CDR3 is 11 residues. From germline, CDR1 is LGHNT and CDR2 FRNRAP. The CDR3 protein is CASRLNTEALF. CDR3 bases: TGTGCTAGTCGTTTGAACACTGAAGCTCTCTTT.

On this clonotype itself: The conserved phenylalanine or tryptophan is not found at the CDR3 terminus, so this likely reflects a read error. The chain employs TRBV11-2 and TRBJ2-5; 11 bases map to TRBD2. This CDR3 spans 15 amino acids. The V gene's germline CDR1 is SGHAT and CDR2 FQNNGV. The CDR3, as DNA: TGTGCTAGCAGTATTAGCCCCGGGACTAGCGGGACCCAGTACTCC. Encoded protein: CASSISPGTSGTQYS.

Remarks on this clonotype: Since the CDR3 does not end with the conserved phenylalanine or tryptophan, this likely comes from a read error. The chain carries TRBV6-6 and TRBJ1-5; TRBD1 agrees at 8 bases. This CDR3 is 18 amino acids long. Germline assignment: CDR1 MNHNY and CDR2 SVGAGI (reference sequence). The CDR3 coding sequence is TGTGCCAGCAATTACTTCGGGTGGGGACAGGATAGCAATCAGCCCCAGCATCTT. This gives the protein CASNYFGWGQDSNQPQHL.

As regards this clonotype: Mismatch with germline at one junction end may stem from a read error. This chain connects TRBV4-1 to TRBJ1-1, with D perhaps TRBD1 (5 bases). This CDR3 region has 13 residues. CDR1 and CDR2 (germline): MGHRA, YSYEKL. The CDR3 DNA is TGCACCAGCAGCATCCAGGGTGGCACTGAAGCTTTCTTT. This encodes CTSSIQGGTEAFF.

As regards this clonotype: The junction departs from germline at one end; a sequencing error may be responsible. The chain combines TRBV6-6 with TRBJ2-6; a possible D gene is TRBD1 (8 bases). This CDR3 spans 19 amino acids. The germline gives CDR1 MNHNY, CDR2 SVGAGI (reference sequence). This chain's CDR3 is CANSYSSGTGYSGGNVLTF. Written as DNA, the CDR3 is TGTGCCAACAGTTACTCGAGCGGGACAGGATACTCTGGGGGCAACGTCCTGACTTTC.

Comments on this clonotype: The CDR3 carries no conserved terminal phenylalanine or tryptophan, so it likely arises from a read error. The CDR3 loop reads CSVADRFQKAQYY. The CDR3 DNA is TGCAGCGTGGCCGACAGGTTCCAAAAGGCCCAGTACTAC. The chain joins TRBV29-1 to TRBJ2-5, with a possible D match to TRBD1 (6 bases). This CDR3 region has 13 residues. The V gene's germline CDR1 is SQVTM and CDR2 ANQGSEA. V was trimmed by 6 bases and J by 9 bases, leaving 20 bases between them.

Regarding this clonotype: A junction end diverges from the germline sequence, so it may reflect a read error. The CDR3 sequence is CRVADRYGYTF. DNA of the CDR3: TGCAGGGTTGCAGACCGTTATGGCTACACCTTC. The chain has TRBV29-1 and TRBJ1-2; D is undetermined. The CDR3 is made up of 11 amino acids. The germline V gene has CDR1 SQVTM and CDR2 ANQGSEA.

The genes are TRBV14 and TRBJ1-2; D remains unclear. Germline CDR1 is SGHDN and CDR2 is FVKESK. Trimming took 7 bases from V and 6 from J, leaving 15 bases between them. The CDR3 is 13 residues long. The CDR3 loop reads CASIQTYLDGYTF. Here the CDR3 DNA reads TGTGCCAGCATTCAAACATATTTAGATGGCTACACCTTC.

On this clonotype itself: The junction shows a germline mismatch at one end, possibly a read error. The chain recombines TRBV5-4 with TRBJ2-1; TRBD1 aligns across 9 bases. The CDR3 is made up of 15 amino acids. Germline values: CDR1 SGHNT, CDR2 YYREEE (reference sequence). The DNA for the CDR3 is TGTGACAGCAGCTTTGGGGACAGGGCGGGGAATGAGCAGTTCTTC. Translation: CDSSFGDRAGNEQFF.

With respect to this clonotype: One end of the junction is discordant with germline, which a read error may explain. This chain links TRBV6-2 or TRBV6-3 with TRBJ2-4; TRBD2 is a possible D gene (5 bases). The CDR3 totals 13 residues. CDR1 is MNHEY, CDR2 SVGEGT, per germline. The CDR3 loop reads CASSGSDKDIQYF. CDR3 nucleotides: TGTGCCAGCAGTGGGAGCGACAAAGACATTCAGTACTTC.

CDR3 in DNA: TGTGCCAGCCGACGTGGGGTAGGTGATTCACCCCTCCACTTT. Its protein product is CASRRGVGDSPLHF. This rearrangement joins TRBV9 to TRBJ1-6; D uncertain. CDR3 length equals 14 residues. The germline gives CDR1 SGDLS, CDR2 YYNGEE. Trimming left V 7 bases short and J 8 bases short, with 16 bases between.

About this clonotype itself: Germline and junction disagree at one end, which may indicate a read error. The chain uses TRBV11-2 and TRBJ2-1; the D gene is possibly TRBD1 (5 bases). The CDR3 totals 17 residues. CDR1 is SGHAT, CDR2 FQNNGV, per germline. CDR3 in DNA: TGTGCCAGCGTTTGGGGCTTCAGCGCCGTCTCCTACAATGAACAGTTCTTC. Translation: CASVWGFSAVSYNEQFF.

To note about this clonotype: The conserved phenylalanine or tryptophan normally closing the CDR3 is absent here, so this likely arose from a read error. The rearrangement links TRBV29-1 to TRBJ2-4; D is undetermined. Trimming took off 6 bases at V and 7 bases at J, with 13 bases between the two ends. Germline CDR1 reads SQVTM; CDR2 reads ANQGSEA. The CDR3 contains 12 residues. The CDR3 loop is CSVGTFGNIQYL. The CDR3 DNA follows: TGCAGCGTCGGAACTTTTGGGAACATTCAGTACTTG.

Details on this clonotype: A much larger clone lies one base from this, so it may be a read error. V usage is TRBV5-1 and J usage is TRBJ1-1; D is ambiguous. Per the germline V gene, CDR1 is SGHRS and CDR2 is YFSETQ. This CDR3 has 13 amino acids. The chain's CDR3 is CASSLDLDTEAIF. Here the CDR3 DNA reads TGCGCCAGCAGCTTGGATCTGGATACTGAAGCTATCTTT. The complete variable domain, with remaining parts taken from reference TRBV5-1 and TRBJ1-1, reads KAGVTQTPRYLIKTRGQQVTLSCSPISGHRSVSWYQQTPGQGLQFLFEYFSETQRNKGNFPGRFSGRQFSNSRSEMNVSTLELGDSALYLCASSLDLDTEAIFGQGTRLTVV.

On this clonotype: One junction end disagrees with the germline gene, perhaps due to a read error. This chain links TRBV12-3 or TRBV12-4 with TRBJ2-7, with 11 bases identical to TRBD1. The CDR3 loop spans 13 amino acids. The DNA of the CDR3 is TGTGCTAGCAGTCGGACAGGGGGCATAGAGCAGAACTTC. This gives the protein CASSRTGGIEQNF.

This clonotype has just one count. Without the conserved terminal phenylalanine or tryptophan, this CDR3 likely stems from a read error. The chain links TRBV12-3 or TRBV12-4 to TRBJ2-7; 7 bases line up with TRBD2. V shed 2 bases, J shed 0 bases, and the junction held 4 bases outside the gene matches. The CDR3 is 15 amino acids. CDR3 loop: CASSLSQRDSYEQYL. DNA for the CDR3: TGTGCCAGCAGTTTATCCCAGCGGGACTCCTACGAGCAGTACTTA.

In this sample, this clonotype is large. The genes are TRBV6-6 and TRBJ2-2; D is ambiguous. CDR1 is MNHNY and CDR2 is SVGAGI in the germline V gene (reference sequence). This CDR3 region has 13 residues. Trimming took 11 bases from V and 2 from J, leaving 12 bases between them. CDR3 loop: CALRSPNTGELFF. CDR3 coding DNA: TGTGCCTTGAGAAGCCCAAACACCGGGGAGCTGTTTTTT.